This TCR beta chain was identified in a study of blood T cell repertoires in COVID-19. Overall study context: Sample material is recorded as cDNA or gDNA derived from T cells, B-cell-depleted T cells, or PBMCs.

There are a few counts of this clone. In terms of age and location, participants ranged from roughly 18 to 95 years and lived in approximately 26 US areas. Cohorts were based on clinical histories the participants reported. Germline assignment: CDR1 SGHAT and CDR2 FQNNGV. The CDR3 is 17 residues long. V was pared by 5 bases and J by 1 base, with 5 bases of the junction left unmatched. As originally analysed: For nucleated cells, counts were estimated from reference gene primer amplification. Method: immunoSEQ multiplex PCR; TCRdb's copy keeps in-frame clones and lacks some. V, J and clone size were drawn from that table, and D and trimming were deduced from the DNA. Counted here are about 300,000 clones, about nine tenths occurring once; the ten biggest clones make up approximately 4.1%.

Sequenced sample: PBMCs or T cells enriched from blood (not recorded which). This chain joins TRBV11-2 and TRBJ2-3; 14 bases map to TRBD2. The receptor was isolated from a man aged 25 to 45 who had recovered from COVID-19. This CDR3 reads CASSPGLAGDGTDTQYF. The CDR3 coding sequence is TGTGCCAGCAGCCCGGGACTAGCGGGGGATGGCACAGATACGCAGTATTTT.